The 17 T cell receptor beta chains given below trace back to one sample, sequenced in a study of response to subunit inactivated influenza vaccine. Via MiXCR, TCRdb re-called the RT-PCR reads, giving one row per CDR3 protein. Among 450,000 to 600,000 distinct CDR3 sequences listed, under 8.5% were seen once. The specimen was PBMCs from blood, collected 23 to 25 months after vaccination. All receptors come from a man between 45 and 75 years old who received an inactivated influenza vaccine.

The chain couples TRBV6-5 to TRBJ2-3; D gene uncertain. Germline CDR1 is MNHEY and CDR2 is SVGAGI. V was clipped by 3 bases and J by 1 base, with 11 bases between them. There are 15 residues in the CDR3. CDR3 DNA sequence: TGTGCCAGCAGTTATTCCTCTTTTGGCACAGATACGCAGTATTTT. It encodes CASSYSSFGTDTQYF.

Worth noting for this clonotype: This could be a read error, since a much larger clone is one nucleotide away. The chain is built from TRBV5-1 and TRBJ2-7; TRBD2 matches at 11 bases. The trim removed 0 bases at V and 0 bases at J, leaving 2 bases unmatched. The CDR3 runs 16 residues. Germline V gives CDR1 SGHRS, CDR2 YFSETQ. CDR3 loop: CASSLALAGGSYEQYF. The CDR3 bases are TGCGCCAGCAGCTTGGCCCTAGCGGGGGGCTCCTACGAGCAGTACTTC.

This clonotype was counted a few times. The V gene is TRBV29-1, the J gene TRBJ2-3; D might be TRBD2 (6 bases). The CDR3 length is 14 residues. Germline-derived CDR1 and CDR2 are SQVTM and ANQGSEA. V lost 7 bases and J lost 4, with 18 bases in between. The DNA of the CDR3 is TGCAGCGGGCTGCGGCGGGAACGTCCAGATACGCAGTATTTT. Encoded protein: CSGLRRERPDTQYF.

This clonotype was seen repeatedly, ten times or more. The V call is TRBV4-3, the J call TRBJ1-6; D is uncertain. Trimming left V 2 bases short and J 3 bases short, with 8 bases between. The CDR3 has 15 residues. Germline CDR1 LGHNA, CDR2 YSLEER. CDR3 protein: CASSQTSGYNSPLHF. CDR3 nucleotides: TGCGCCAGCAGCCAAACGTCAGGCTATAATTCACCCCTCCACTTT.

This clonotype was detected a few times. This chain's CDR3 is CSARDLGGKGSHIQYF. DNA of the CDR3: TGCAGTGCTAGAGATTTGGGGGGGAAGGGGTCACACATTCAGTACTTC. The V and J genes are TRBV20-1 and TRBJ2-4, with 7 bases fitting TRBD2. Per germline, CDR1 DFQATT and CDR2 SNEGSKA (reference sequence). Losses at the gene ends were 0 bases for V and 8 bases for J; bases not matched to a gene: 13. The CDR3 has 16 residues.

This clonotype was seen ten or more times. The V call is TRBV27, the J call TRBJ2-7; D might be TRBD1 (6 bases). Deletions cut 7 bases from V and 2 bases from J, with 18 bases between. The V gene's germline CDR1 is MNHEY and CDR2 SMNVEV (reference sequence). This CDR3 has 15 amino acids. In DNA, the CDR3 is TGTGCCAGCAACGAACTAGGACAGCCACCCTACGAGCAGTACTTC. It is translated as CASNELGQPPYEQYF.

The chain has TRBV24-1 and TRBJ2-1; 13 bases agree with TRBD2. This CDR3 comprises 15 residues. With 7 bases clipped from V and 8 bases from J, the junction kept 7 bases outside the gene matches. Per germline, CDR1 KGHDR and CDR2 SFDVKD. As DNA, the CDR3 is TGTGCCACCAGCAGGACTAGCGGGGGTGGGGATGAGCAGTTCTTC. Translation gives CATSRTSGGGDEQFF.

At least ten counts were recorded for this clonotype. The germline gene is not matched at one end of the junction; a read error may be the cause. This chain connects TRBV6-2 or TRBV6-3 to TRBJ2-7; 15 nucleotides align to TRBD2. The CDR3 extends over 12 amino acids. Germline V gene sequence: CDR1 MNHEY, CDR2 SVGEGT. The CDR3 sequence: CASSYGTSGRHF. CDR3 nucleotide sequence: TGTGCCAGCAGTTACGGGACTAGCGGGAGGCACTTC.

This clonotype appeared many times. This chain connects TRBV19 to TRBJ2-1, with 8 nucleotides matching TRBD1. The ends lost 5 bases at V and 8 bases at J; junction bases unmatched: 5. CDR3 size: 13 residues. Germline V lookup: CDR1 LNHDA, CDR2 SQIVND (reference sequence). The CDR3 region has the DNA TGTGCCAGTAGTCGGCCAGGGGGCGATGAGCAGTTCTTC. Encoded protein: CASSRPGGDEQFF.

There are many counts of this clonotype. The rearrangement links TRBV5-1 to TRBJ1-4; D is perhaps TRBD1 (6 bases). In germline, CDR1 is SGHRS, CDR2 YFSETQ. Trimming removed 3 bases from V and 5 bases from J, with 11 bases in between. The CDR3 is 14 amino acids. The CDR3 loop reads CASSWQGSNEKLFF. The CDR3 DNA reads TGCGCCAGCAGCTGGCAGGGGTCGAATGAAAAACTGTTTTTT.

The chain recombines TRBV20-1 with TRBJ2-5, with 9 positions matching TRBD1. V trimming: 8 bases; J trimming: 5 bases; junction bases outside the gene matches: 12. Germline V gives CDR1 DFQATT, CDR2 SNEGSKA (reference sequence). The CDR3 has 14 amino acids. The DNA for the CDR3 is TGCAGTTCTCCCGACAGGGGGATACGGGAGACCCAGTACTTC. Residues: CSSPDRGIRETQYF.

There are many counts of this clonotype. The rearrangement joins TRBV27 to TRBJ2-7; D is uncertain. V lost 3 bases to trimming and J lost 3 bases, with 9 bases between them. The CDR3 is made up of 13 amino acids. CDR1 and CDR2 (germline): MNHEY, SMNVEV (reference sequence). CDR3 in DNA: TGTGCCAGCAGTTTCTCTCGCCACTACGAGCAGTACTTC. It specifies CASSFSRHYEQYF.

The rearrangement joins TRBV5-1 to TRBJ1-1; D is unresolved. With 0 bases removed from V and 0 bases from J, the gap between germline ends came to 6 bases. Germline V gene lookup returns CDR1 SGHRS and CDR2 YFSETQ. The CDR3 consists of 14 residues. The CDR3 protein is CASSLGRVNTEAFF. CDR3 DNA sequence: TGCGCCAGCAGCTTGGGCAGAGTGAACACTGAAGCTTTCTTT.

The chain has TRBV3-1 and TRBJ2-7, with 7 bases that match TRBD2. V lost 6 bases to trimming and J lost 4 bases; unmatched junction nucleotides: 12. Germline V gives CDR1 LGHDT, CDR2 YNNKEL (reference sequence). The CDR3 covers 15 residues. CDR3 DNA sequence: TGTGCCAGCAGTAACGGGGGGACTCCGCCTTACGAGCAGTACTTC. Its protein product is CASSNGGTPPYEQYF.

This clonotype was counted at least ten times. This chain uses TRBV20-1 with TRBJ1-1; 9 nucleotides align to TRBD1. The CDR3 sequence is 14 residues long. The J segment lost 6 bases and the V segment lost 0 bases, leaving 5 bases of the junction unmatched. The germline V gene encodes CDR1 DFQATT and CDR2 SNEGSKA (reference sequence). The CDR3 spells CSARETGGPAEAFF. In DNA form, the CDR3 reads TGCAGTGCTAGAGAAACAGGGGGCCCTGCTGAAGCTTTCTTT.

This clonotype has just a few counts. This CDR3 reads CSARDRSPRAHEKLFF. CDR3 in DNA: TGCAGTGCTAGAGATCGGTCCCCGCGGGCGCATGAAAAACTGTTTTTT. V and J are TRBV20-1 and TRBJ1-4; D is unresolved. Germline V lookup: CDR1 DFQATT, CDR2 SNEGSKA (reference sequence). The germline V and J ends were trimmed by 0 bases and 6 bases, with 17 bases remaining between them. The CDR3 runs 16 residues.

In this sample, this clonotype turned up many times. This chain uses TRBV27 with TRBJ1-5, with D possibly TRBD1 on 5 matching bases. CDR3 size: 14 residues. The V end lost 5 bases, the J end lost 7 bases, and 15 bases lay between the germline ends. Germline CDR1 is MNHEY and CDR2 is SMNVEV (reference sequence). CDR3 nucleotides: TGTGCCAGCAGTCTTGGGGGGAGTAGCCAGCCCCAGCATTTT. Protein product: CASSLGGSSQPQHF.